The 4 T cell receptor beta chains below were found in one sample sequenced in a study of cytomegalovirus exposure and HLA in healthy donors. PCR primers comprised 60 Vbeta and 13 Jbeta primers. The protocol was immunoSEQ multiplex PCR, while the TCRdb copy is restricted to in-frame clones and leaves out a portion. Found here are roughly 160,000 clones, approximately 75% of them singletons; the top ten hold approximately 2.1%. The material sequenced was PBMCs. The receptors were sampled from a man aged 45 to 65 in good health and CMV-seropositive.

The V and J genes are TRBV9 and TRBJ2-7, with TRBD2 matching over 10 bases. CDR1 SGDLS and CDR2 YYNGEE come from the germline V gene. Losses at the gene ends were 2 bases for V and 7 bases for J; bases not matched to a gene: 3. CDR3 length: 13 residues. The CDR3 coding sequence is TGTGCCAGCAGCGTCTTTAGCGGGGGGGAGCAGTACTTC. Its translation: CASSVFSGGEQYF.

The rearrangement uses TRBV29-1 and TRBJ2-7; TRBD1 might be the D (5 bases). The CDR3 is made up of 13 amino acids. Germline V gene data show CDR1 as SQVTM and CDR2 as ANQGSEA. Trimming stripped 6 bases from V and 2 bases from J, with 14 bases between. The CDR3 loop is CSVERQSPYEQYF. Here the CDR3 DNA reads TGCAGCGTCGAAAGACAGTCCCCCTACGAGCAGTACTTC.

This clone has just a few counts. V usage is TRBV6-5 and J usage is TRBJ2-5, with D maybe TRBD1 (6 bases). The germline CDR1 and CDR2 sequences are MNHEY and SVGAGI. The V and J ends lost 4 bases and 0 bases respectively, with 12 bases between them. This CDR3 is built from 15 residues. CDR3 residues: CASSSAGQYQETQYF. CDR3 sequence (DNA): TGTGCCAGCAGTTCGGCAGGACAGTACCAAGAGACCCAGTACTTC.

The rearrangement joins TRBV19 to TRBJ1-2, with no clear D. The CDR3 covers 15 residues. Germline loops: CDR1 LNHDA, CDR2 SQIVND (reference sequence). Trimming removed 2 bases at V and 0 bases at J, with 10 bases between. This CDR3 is CASSISLSTNYGYTF. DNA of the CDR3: TGTGCCAGTAGTATATCCCTGAGTACTAACTATGGCTACACCTTC.